These 12 T cell receptor beta chains share one sample of origin, sequenced in a study of blood T cells in healthy people across ages. Primed by a sample-barcoded 5' primer and a J-beta primer mix, a second PCR proceeded for 7 to 11 cycles. One entry per CDR3 protein results from TCRdb running MiXCR on the 5' RACE reads. The data show approximately 960,000 distinct CDR3 sequences, almost 30% seen once. Another study also made use of these data, one on T cells of mothers and their children.

Sequencing was done on a sample of blood. The source is a woman aged 40 to 50 in good health.

This clonotype was picked up many times. The rearrangement uses TRBV12-3 or TRBV12-4 and TRBJ2-5, with D tentatively TRBD2 (6 bases). The V gene lost 6 bases and the J gene lost 3 bases, with 14 bases spanning the gap. This CDR3 is 14 amino acids long. CDR3 loop: CASRTGLGEETQYF. In DNA form, the CDR3 reads TGTGCCAGCAGGACGGGACTGGGGGAAGAGACCCAGTACTTC.

The chain links TRBV20-1 to TRBJ2-5; either TRBD1 or TRBD2 may fit D (6 bases each). V lost 5 bases, J lost 1 base, and 20 bases lay in between. Germline V gives CDR1 DFQATT, CDR2 SNEGSKA (reference sequence). This CDR3 has 16 residues. The CDR3 region is CSAGGTPSSFQETQYF. As DNA, the CDR3 is TGCAGTGCTGGCGGGACACCAAGTAGTTTCCAAGAGACCCAGTACTTC.

This clonotype was seen only a few times. The V and J genes are TRBV7-9 and TRBJ1-4; TRBD1 matches 8 bases. After removal of 4 bases from V and 7 bases from J, the junction contained 5 bases not matched to a gene. From germline, CDR1 is SEHNR and CDR2 FQNEAQ (reference sequence). The CDR3 covers 14 residues. CDR3 sequence: CASSSDRVPEKLFF. CDR3 sequence (DNA): TGTGCCAGCAGCTCGGACAGGGTCCCTGAAAAACTGTTTTTT.

This clonotype has just a few counts. V gene TRBV5-1 combines with J gene TRBJ2-1, with D possibly being TRBD2 (5 bases). The ends were cut back, 6 bases at V and 7 bases at J, with 14 bases in the middle. The CDR3 spans 13 residues. Germline V lookup: CDR1 SGHRS, CDR2 YFSETQ. CDR3 in DNA: TGCGCCAGCACCCCTTTGCCGGGGAATGAGCAGTTCTTC. It codes for CASTPLPGNEQFF.

The chain employs TRBV20-1 and TRBJ1-1, with D perhaps matching TRBD1 (5 bases). The CDR3 sequence is 12 residues long. The V end lost 3 bases, the J end lost 6 bases, and 11 bases lay between the germline ends. The V gene's germline CDR1 is DFQATT and CDR2 SNEGSKA (reference sequence). The CDR3 loop reads CSASRGFSEAFF. In nucleotides, the CDR3 is TGCAGTGCTAGTAGGGGATTCTCTGAAGCTTTCTTT.

The V call is TRBV5-5, the J call TRBJ1-1, with D perhaps matching TRBD1 (6 bases). The ends were cut back, 2 bases at V and 3 bases at J, with 20 bases in the middle. The CDR3 has 17 amino acids. Germline V gene data show CDR1 as SGHKS and CDR2 as YYEKEE (reference sequence). This CDR3 reads CASSFGQRVRGDTEAFF. The CDR3 bases are TGTGCCAGCAGCTTTGGGCAACGTGTCAGGGGCGACACTGAAGCTTTCTTT.

There are many counts of this clonotype. The J gene is TRBJ2-7, the V gene TRBV27; D could derive from TRBD1 or TRBD2 (5 bases each). Trimming cost V 1 base and J 4 bases, with 11 bases left between them. The CDR3 runs to 14 residues. Germline V lookup: CDR1 MNHEY, CDR2 SMNVEV (reference sequence). CDR3 in DNA: TGTGCCAGCAGTTTATTGGGGGTGGGATACGAGCAGTACTTC. Its protein is CASSLLGVGYEQYF.

V and J are TRBV11-2 and TRBJ1-4; 7 bases align to TRBD1. Germline V lookup: CDR1 SGHAT, CDR2 FQNNGV. V dropped 3 bases and J dropped 7; count of bases not matched to a gene: 11. The CDR3 contains 16 residues. The CDR3 protein is CASSFKPYRGGEKLFF. The CDR3 DNA is TGTGCCAGCAGCTTCAAACCCTACAGGGGCGGTGAAAAACTGTTTTTT. Supplemented by reference TRBV11-2 and TRBJ1-4, the full variable domain reads EAGVAQSPRYKIIEKRQSVAFWCNPISGHATLYWYQQILGQGPKLLIQFQNNGVVDDSQLPKDRFSAERLKGVDSTLKIQPAKLEDSAVYLCASSFKPYRGGEKLFFGSGTQLSVL.

The chain combines TRBV7-3 with TRBJ2-2; the D is unclear. Germline CDR1 reads SGHTA; CDR2 reads FQGTGA. This CDR3 has 14 residues. V was pared by 2 bases and J by 4 bases, with 8 bases between. The CDR3 here is CASSLVQTTGELFF. DNA of the CDR3: TGTGCCAGCAGCTTAGTACAGACCACCGGGGAGCTGTTTTTT.

Comment on this clonotype: Mismatch with germline at one junction end may stem from a read error. The V gene is TRBV15, the J gene TRBJ1-2, with 7 bases aligning to TRBD1. CDR3 length: 15 amino acids. CDR1 LNHNV and CDR2 YYDKDF come from the germline V gene (reference sequence). The CDR3 DNA sequence: TGTACCACCAGCAGAGGCAAGACAGGGATGTATGGCTACACCTTC. As protein: CTTSRGKTGMYGYTF.

This clonotype was found a few times. The CDR3 DNA reads as TGTGCCACCAGCAGAGATCCGAATTTTGGGGGCGAGCAGTACTTC. It yields the protein CATSRDPNFGGEQYF. The V and J genes are TRBV15 and TRBJ2-7; possibly TRBD1 or TRBD2 for D (5 bases each). The CDR3 contains 15 residues. Germline assignment: CDR1 LNHNV and CDR2 YYDKDF (reference sequence). V shed 0 bases and J shed 6 bases, with 15 bases lying between them.

This chain joins TRBV28 and TRBJ1-1; 8 bases fit TRBD1. Losses at the gene ends were 6 bases for V and 10 bases for J; bases not matched to a gene: 16. Germline loops: CDR1 MDHEN, CDR2 SYDVKM. The CDR3 totals 15 residues. The CDR3 sequence: CASRVTTTGARGAFF. The CDR3 coding sequence is TGTGCCAGCAGGGTAACGACGACAGGGGCTCGGGGAGCTTTCTTT. Variable domain in full (rest from reference TRBV28 and TRBJ1-1): DVKVTQSSRYLVKRTGEKVFLECVQDMDHENMFWYRQDPGLGLRLIYFSYDVKMKEKGDIPEGYSVSREKKERFSLILESASTNQTSMYLCASRVTTTGARGAFFGQGTRLTVV.